The TCR beta chain under discussion was sequenced for a study of T cells in localized non-small cell lung cancer. Clones were read by immunoSEQ multiplex PCR, and TCRdb kept only the in-frame ones, dropping some. The sample holds around 29,000 clones; 80% to 95% are singletons and the top ten take roughly 0.99%. In this sample, this clone turned up once. Its antigen is unknown. Study-level results: A median of around 60 clones ranked among the top 100 in tumor appeared in adjacent lung.

Looked up from germline, CDR1 is SGHTA and CDR2 is FQGNSA. The CDR3 extends over 14 amino acids. V was pared by 3 bases and J by 10 bases, with 9 bases of the junction left unmatched. The receptor was isolated from a woman aged 35 to 70 with stage I lung adenocarcinoma. This specimen consisted of peripheral blood, obtained before any cancer treatment. The chain uses TRBV7-2 and TRBJ2-1; 7 bases agree with TRBD2. CDR3 sequence reads: CASSLGGPSREQFF. CDR3 in DNA: TGTGCCAGCAGCTTGGGAGGGCCCTCGCGGGAGCAGTTCTTC.